This TCR beta chain is from a study of patients and donors after allogeneic stem cell transplantation. TCRdb independently ran MiXCR on the RT-PCR reads; one entry per CDR3 protein. The sample lists about a million distinct CDR3 sequences, roughly 17% occurring once. V gave up 1 base and J gave up 4 bases; unmatched junction bases: 6. Germline lookup yields CDR1 DFQATT and CDR2 SNEGSKA (reference sequence). The CDR3 runs 14 residues. The sample taken for sequencing was blood, either unsorted or a sorted T cell fraction (not recorded which). The chain uses TRBV20-1 and TRBJ2-5; 7 positions agree with TRBD2. The receptor comes from a human donor who was either an allogeneic HSCT recipient or a stem cell or donor lymphocyte infusion donor (not recorded which). It is not recorded whose cells these are; they may come from a transplant donor. The CDR3 region is CSARAGGRGETQYF. The CDR3 nucleotides read TGCAGTGCTAGAGCGGGCGGGAGAGGAGAGACCCAGTACTTC.